One sample yielded the 20 T cell receptor beta chains listed below, sequenced in a study of blood T cell repertoires in COVID-19. Measured with immunoSEQ multiplex PCR; TCRdb has only the in-frame clones, and not every one. The data hold about 50,000 clones, with about 84% observed a single time. Sequencing was done on a sample of peripheral blood. These receptors all come from a woman in her sixties with acute or convalescent COVID-19.

The V and J genes are TRBV3-1 (or the pseudogene TRBV3-2) and TRBJ2-2; 8 nucleotides agree with TRBD1. This CDR3 is 16 amino acids long. The ends lost 3 bases at V and 4 bases at J; junction bases unmatched: 7. CDR1 is LGHDT, CDR2 YNNKEL, per germline (reference sequence). The CDR3 region is CASSQARTGGTGELFF. CDR3 DNA sequence: TGTGCCAGCAGCCAGGCCAGAACAGGGGGCACCGGGGAGCTGTTTTTT.

This clone was recorded only once. The chain carries TRBV29-1 and TRBJ1-2; D is unresolved. CDR1 and CDR2 from the germline V gene are SQVTM and ANQGSEA. The ends were cut back, 4 bases at V and 2 bases at J, with 5 bases in the middle. The CDR3 loop spans 11 amino acids. CDR3 nucleotides: TGCAGCGTTGGGGAGAACTATGGCTACACCTTC. Its translation: CSVGENYGYTF.

The chain couples TRBV12-3 or TRBV12-4 to TRBJ2-7, with TRBD1 as a possible D gene (5 bases). The CDR3 totals 13 residues. Trimming pared 3 bases from V and 3 bases from J, leaving 9 bases between. The DNA of the CDR3 is TGTGCCAGCAGTTTTTTAGGGGTCTACGAGCAGTACTTC. Its protein product is CASSFLGVYEQYF.

V usage is TRBV28 and J usage is TRBJ1-2; 8 bases agree with TRBD1. There are 16 residues in the CDR3. The germline gives CDR1 MDHEN, CDR2 SYDVKM. V was clipped by 4 bases and J by 6 bases; unmatched bases: 13. The CDR3 sequence: CASSSPGQGYLDGYTF. Here the CDR3 DNA reads TGTGCCAGCAGTTCCCCCGGACAGGGTTACTTGGATGGCTACACCTTC.

The chain combines TRBV5-1 with TRBJ2-5; 15 bases agree with TRBD2. V lost 4 bases and J lost 0; bases outside the gene matches: 7. CDR1 SGHRS and CDR2 YFSETQ come from the germline V gene. CDR3 length: 18 amino acids. DNA of the CDR3: TGCGCCAGCAGCCGGCAGGGACTAGCGGGGGGTCACCAAGAGACCCAGTACTTC. Amino acid sequence: CASSRQGLAGGHQETQYF.

This clone turned up a few times. V is TRBV30 and J is TRBJ1-1, with D uncertain. The CDR3 consists of 13 residues. Germline V lookup: CDR1 GTSNPN, CDR2 SVGIG (reference sequence). V lost 0 bases, J lost 1 base, and 6 bases lay in between. The chain's CDR3 is CAWSVYRNTEAFF. The CDR3 region has the DNA TGTGCCTGGAGTGTATACAGGAACACTGAAGCTTTCTTT.

The chain carries TRBV6-5 and TRBJ2-7, with 10 bases identical to TRBD1. From germline, CDR1 is MNHEY and CDR2 SVGAGI. This CDR3 has 15 residues. V trimming: 4 bases; J trimming: 1 base; junction bases outside the gene matches: 4. The CDR3: CASSSWTGGSYEQYF. The CDR3 DNA reads TGTGCCAGCAGTTCATGGACAGGGGGTTCCTACGAGCAGTACTTC.

J is TRBJ1-6 and V is TRBV25-1; 8 bases align to TRBD1. The junction had 4 bases not matched to a gene; V was cut back by 5 bases and J by 7 bases. CDR3 length: 14 amino acids. Germline values: CDR1 MGHDK, CDR2 SYGVNS. CDR3 DNA sequence: TGTGCCAGCAGTACACAGGGGGAAAATTCACCCCTCCACTTT. Translating it yields CASSTQGENSPLHF.

The chain combines TRBV21-1 with TRBJ1-5; the D segment call TRBD1 is taken from the table without a DNA check. TRBV21-1 is a listed pseudogene. This CDR3 contains 20 residues. In nucleotides, the CDR3 is TGTGCCAACAAGCTGCGCGACAGGGGGCGCGAAAAACATAGCAATCAGCCCCAGCATTTT. Protein sequence: CANKLRDRGREKHSNQPQHF.

V gene TRBV5-1 combines with J gene TRBJ1-4; D may be TRBD1 (6 bases). Between the trimmed V and J ends, which lost 0 bases and 8 bases, there was a span of 14 bases. The CDR3 loop spans 15 amino acids. The germline gives CDR1 SGHRS, CDR2 YFSETQ. CDR3 amino acids: CASSLDRAEIEKLFF. Here the CDR3 DNA reads TGCGCCAGCAGCTTGGACAGGGCAGAAATAGAAAAACTGTTTTTT. The full variable domain, in which reference TRBV5-1 and TRBJ1-4 provide the parts outside the CDR3, is KAGVTQTPRYLIKTRGQQVTLSCSPISGHRSVSWYQQTPGQGLQFLFEYFSETQRNKGNFPGRFSGRQFSNSRSEMNVSTLELGDSALYLCASSLDRAEIEKLFFGSGTQLSVL.

The chain joins TRBV6-1 to TRBJ2-7; D possibly corresponds to TRBD2 (5 bases). The CDR3 runs to 17 residues. Trimming took off 3 bases at V and 2 bases at J, with 20 bases between the two ends. CDR1 and CDR2 (germline): MNHNS, SASEGT. CDR3 sequence: CASSDGPVGLGAYEQYF. CDR3 coding DNA: TGTGCCAGCAGTGATGGCCCCGTGGGGTTGGGAGCCTACGAGCAGTACTTC.

J is TRBJ2-3 and V is TRBV19, with 10 bases fitting TRBD1. Germline trimming cut 6 bases from V and 6 bases from J; bases unmatched to any gene: 12. The germline CDR1 and CDR2 sequences are LNHDA and SQIVND (reference sequence). CDR3 size: 16 residues. The CDR3: CASRLGQGIVADTQYF. The CDR3 DNA reads TGTGCCAGTAGGTTGGGACAGGGGATCGTAGCGGATACGCAGTATTTT.

This clone was picked up a small number of times. The rearrangement links TRBV7-3 to TRBJ2-1; 7 nucleotides match TRBD2. CDR1 and CDR2 from the germline V gene are SGHTA and FQGTGA. Trimming took 4 bases from V and 5 from J; bases not matched to a gene: 11. The CDR3 covers 16 residues. DNA for the CDR3: TGTGCCAGCAGCTGGATGGGGGAGAGCGGGAACAATGAGCAGTTCTTC. It encodes CASSWMGESGNNEQFF.

J is TRBJ2-7 and V is TRBV20-1; no clear D gene. The V gene lost 3 bases and the J gene lost 4 bases, with 7 bases spanning the gap. The germline gives CDR1 DFQATT, CDR2 SNEGSKA (reference sequence). CDR3 length equals 11 residues. The CDR3 bases are TGCAGTGCTAGGTCGTTGTACGAGCAGTACTTC. Translation: CSARSLYEQYF.

V is TRBV30 and J is TRBJ2-7; 11 bases match TRBD2. Looked up from germline, CDR1 is GTSNPN and CDR2 is SVGIG (reference sequence). With 0 bases clipped from V and 0 bases from J, the junction kept 4 bases outside the gene matches. This CDR3 contains 16 residues. The CDR3 bases are TGTGCCTGGAGTGTCCTTAGCGGGAGGGTCTCCTACGAGCAGTACTTC. Protein sequence: CAWSVLSGRVSYEQYF.

The V call is TRBV14, the J call TRBJ1-2, with 10 bases that match TRBD1. V was pared by 4 bases and J by 7 bases, with 9 bases of the junction left unmatched. Germline assignment: CDR1 SGHDN and CDR2 FVKESK. The CDR3 contains 15 residues. The CDR3 coding sequence is TGTGCCAGCAGCCGAGAGACAGGGGGCGTGACTGGCTACACCTTC. This encodes CASSRETGGVTGYTF.

The chain recombines TRBV6-2 or TRBV6-3 with TRBJ1-5; possible D gene TRBD1, 5 bases. V lost 6 bases and J lost 4, with 13 bases in between. The CDR3 consists of 14 residues. Germline values: CDR1 MNHEY, CDR2 SVGEGT. CDR3 nucleotide sequence: TGTGCCAGCAGCTCTACAGGACGAAATCAGCCCCAGCATTTT. Amino acids: CASSSTGRNQPQHF.

This clone showed up just once. J is TRBJ1-3 and V is TRBV9; D call uncertain. The V end lost 0 bases, the J end lost 3 bases, and 10 bases lay between the germline ends. Germline loops: CDR1 SGDLS, CDR2 YYNGEE. This CDR3 spans 15 amino acids. The chain's CDR3 is CASSVGQSNGNTIYF. DNA of the CDR3: TGTGCCAGCAGCGTAGGCCAGTCGAATGGAAACACCATATATTTT. The full variable domain, with the rest looked up from reference TRBV9 and TRBJ1-3, is DSGVTQTPKHLITATGQRVTLRCSPRSGDLSVYWYQQSLDQGLQFLIQYYNGEERAKGNILERFSAQQFPDLHSELNLSSLELGDSALYFCASSVGQSNGNTIYFGEGSWLTVV.

This chain links TRBV5-5 with TRBJ1-6; 7 nucleotides match TRBD1. Germline assignment: CDR1 SGHKS and CDR2 YYEKEE (reference sequence). Trimming cost V 4 bases and J 9 bases; bases outside gene matches: 7. CDR3 length: 14 amino acids. The CDR3 DNA sequence: TGTGCCAGCAGCAGGGGGACAGTGGGTTCACCCCTCCACTTT. Its translation is CASSRGTVGSPLHF.

The chain uses TRBV18 and TRBJ1-5, with 7 bases fitting TRBD1. The CDR3 runs to 15 residues. In germline, CDR1 is KGHSH, CDR2 LQKENI. V trimming: 4 bases; J trimming: 0 bases; junction bases outside the gene matches: 3. CDR3 nucleotides: TGTGCCAGCTCACGGGGACAGTATAGCAATCAGCCCCAGCATTTT. This gives the protein CASSRGQYSNQPQHF.